Listed below are T cell receptor beta chains from one sample, sequenced in a study of cytomegalovirus exposure and HLA in healthy donors. Data came from immunoSEQ multiplex PCR; TCRdb stores just in-frame clones and leaves some out. The sample has under 200,000 clones, roughly 80% seen once. The sample comprised PBMCs. The receptor source for this set is a girl aged 2-10 years in good health and CMV-seropositive. Both conserved end residues are part of each CDR3. D genes are given only for firm matches. Clone size appears in some rows only: once, few, many, or a class for an expanded clone.

CDR3nt	CDR3aa	j_gene	abundance	v_gene	d_gene
TGTGCCAGCCAGACTAGCGGGAGCTCCTACGAGCAGTACTTC	CASQTSGSSYEQYF	TRBJ2-7	NA	TRBV27	TRBD2
TGTGCCACCGCGGTTTTGGGGAGCGCTTTCTTT	CATAVLGSAFF	TRBJ1-1	NA	TRBV28	NA
TGTGCCAGCTCACCCGACAGGGGGTACAATGAGCAGTTCTTC	CASSPDRGYNEQFF	TRBJ2-1	NA	TRBV18	TRBD1
TGTGCCAGCAGTGAATGGGCGGGGAACACTGAAGCTTTCTTT	CASSEWAGNTEAFF	TRBJ1-1	NA	TRBV2	NA
TGTGCCAGCAGTGGATCTCTATGGGGCGAGACCCAGTACTTC	CASSGSLWGETQYF	TRBJ2-5	NA	TRBV28	NA
TGCAGCGTTGAACAGGGGGCGCGGGGAAAACTGTTTTTT	CSVEQGARGKLFF	TRBJ1-4	NA	TRBV29-1	TRBD1
TGTGCCTGGAGTTCAGGGGTAACTAGCGTTGAGCAGTTCTTC	CAWSSGVTSVEQFF	TRBJ2-1	NA	TRBV30	NA
TGCAGCGTTGAAGATTATGACAGGGGGAGAAGCGAGCAGTACTTC	CSVEDYDRGRSEQYF	TRBJ2-7	NA	TRBV29-1	TRBD1
TGTGCCAGCAGCGTAGGTGCGGGAGTGAGCACAGATACGCAGTATTTT	CASSVGAGVSTDTQYF	TRBJ2-3	once	TRBV9	TRBD2
TGTGCCAGCAGCTTAATTCGTGGGTCTTTGAAGGCAGGGAGGGCGCAGTATTTT	CASSLIRGSLKAGRAQYF	TRBJ2-3	few	TRBV11-2	TRBD2
TGTGCCAGCAGTTTGGTCCGAGGGTACAATGAGCAGTTCTTC	CASSLVRGYNEQFF	TRBJ2-1	NA	TRBV27	NA
TGTGCCAGCAGCTCAGGGGTCAACTATGGCTACACCTTC	CASSSGVNYGYTF	TRBJ1-2	NA	TRBV7-9	NA